The 9 T cell receptor beta chains below were found in one sample sequenced in a study of naive CD8 T cells in extremely preterm neonates. Without labor or membrane rupture, elective cesareans at roughly 37-42 weeks supplied term cord blood. Only in-frame clones appear in the TCRdb table, and some are missing; sequencing was by immunoSEQ multiplex PCR. The sample holds under 9,500 clones, 80% to 95% seen once. The sample consisted of naive CD8+ T cells from cord blood. All receptors come from a newborn in good health.

This chain joins TRBV5-4 and TRBJ1-4, with TRBD1 identical over 10 bases. This CDR3 is 14 amino acids long. Germline-derived CDR1 and CDR2 are SGHNT and YYREEE (reference sequence). V lost 3 bases and J lost 5; bases outside the gene matches: 1. The CDR3 is CASSSGQGNEKLFF. CDR3 bases: TGTGCCAGCAGCTCGGGACAGGGGAATGAAAAACTGTTTTTT. Together with reference TRBV5-4 and TRBJ1-4, the CDR3 gives the full variable domain: ETGVTQSPTHLIKTRGQQVTLRCSSQSGHNTVSWYQQALGQGPQFIFQYYREEENGRGNFPPRFSGLQFPNYSSELNVNALELDDSALYLCASSSGQGNEKLFFGSGTQLSVL.

The chain carries TRBV9 and TRBJ2-2, with a possible D match to TRBD1 (6 bases). CDR1 and CDR2 (germline): SGDLS, YYNGEE. The CDR3 spans 17 residues. The V gene lost 1 base and the J gene lost 1 base, with 14 bases spanning the gap. CDR3 DNA: TGTGCCAGCAGCGTACCCTCAAACAGGGTGAACACCGGGGAGCTGTTTTTT. It encodes CASSVPSNRVNTGELFF.

The gene calls are TRBV9 and TRBJ1-6, with D tentatively TRBD1 (5 bases). Germline V gene sequence: CDR1 SGDLS, CDR2 YYNGEE. The V end was cut by 4 bases, the J end by 0 bases, with 11 bases between. The CDR3 has 16 residues. The CDR3 region has the DNA TGTGCCAGCAGCCCCCAGGGAAGCTCCTATAATTCACCCCTCCACTTT. It codes for CASSPQGSSYNSPLHF.

This sequence joins TRBV9 and TRBJ2-1; 8 bases agree with TRBD2. Germline V gives CDR1 SGDLS, CDR2 YYNGEE. This CDR3 comprises 19 residues. Trimming at V came to 0 bases and at J to 0 bases, leaving 11 bases not matched to a gene. The CDR3 DNA follows: TGTGCCAGCAGCGTAGAGGGCGGGAGGCCTACAATCTCCTACAATGAGCAGTTCTTC. Protein sequence: CASSVEGGRPTISYNEQFF.

The chain links TRBV28 to TRBJ1-1; the D gene is possibly TRBD1 (6 bases). V was trimmed by 5 bases and J by 4 bases, leaving 17 bases between them. Per the germline V gene, CDR1 is MDHEN and CDR2 is SYDVKM. This CDR3 region has 15 residues. CDR3 amino acids: CASSPGRGASTEAFF. DNA of the CDR3: TGTGCCAGCAGTCCCGGACGGGGGGCGAGCACTGAAGCTTTCTTT.

The chain employs TRBV9 and TRBJ2-3, with no clear D. CDR1 is SGDLS, CDR2 YYNGEE, per germline. This CDR3 region has 13 residues. V was shortened by 0 bases and J by 1 base, with 3 bases between the two germline ends. Here the CDR3 reads CASSVAGTDTQYF. CDR3 DNA sequence: TGTGCCAGCAGCGTAGCGGGCACAGATACGCAGTATTTT.

The V gene is TRBV27, the J gene TRBJ1-1; 8 nucleotides agree with TRBD1. Germline CDR1 and CDR2: MNHEY and SMNVEV (reference sequence). V was pared by 2 bases and J by 7 bases, with 3 bases of the junction left unmatched. The CDR3 length is 13 residues. Here the CDR3 DNA reads TGTGCCAGCAGTTTAGGGGACAGGATTGAAGCTTTCTTT. It is translated as CASSLGDRIEAFF.

The J gene is TRBJ1-5, the V gene TRBV29-1, with D tentatively TRBD1 (5 bases). Germline V gives CDR1 SQVTM, CDR2 ANQGSEA. This CDR3 has 14 residues. V shed 5 bases and J shed 0 bases, with 11 bases lying between them. The CDR3 here is CSVSDNYSNQPQHF. CDR3 bases: TGCAGCGTTTCGGACAACTATAGCAATCAGCCCCAGCATTTT.

V gene TRBV10-3 combines with J gene TRBJ2-5, with D possibly being TRBD1 (6 bases). V dropped 4 bases and J dropped 4 bases, with 10 bases sitting between them. CDR3 size: 13 residues. CDR1 and CDR2 from the germline V gene are ENHRY and SYGVKD. CDR3 amino acids: CAISATGIETQYF. The DNA for the CDR3 is TGTGCCATCAGTGCAACAGGGATAGAGACCCAGTACTTC.